One T cell receptor beta chain is described in this entry. Its cognate antigen is unknown. The source of the sample is a study of cytomegalovirus exposure and HLA in healthy donors. Study as a whole: In a later analysis, the roughly 110 validation repertoires were reported to have used the same platform as the roughly 600 first-cohort repertoires. Overall study findings and caveats: In vitro work confirmed that a few CMV-associated chains recognize CMV antigens. The authors listed around 150 TCR beta chains as cytomegalovirus-associated.

The donors were part of the roughly 120-subject validation cohort, which stood apart from the roughly 640-subject first cohort. This table comes from immunoSEQ multiplex PCR, and its TCRdb copy is limited to in-frame clones, with some not included. Of 130,000 or so clones listed, approximately 89% are singletons. The CDR3 length is 14 residues. Trimming removed 2 bases from V and 2 bases from J, with 10 bases in between. Per the germline V gene, CDR1 is MGHDK and CDR2 is SYGVNS. V and J are TRBV25-1 and TRBJ2-7; possibly TRBD1 for D (5 bases). What was sequenced was PBMCs. The origin of this receptor is a woman aged 18-29 years in good health and CMV-seropositive. The CDR3 DNA sequence: TGTGCCAGCAGTGAAGACAGAAAGACCTACGAGCAGTACTTC. As protein: CASSEDRKTYEQYF.